This TCR beta chain was observed in a study of shared clonotypes between healthy human individuals. Donors, without exception, were Caucasian adults residing in Nashville, Tennessee. From germline, CDR1 is MRHNA and CDR2 SNTAGT. The CDR3 is made up of 18 amino acids. Trimming at V came to 6 bases and at J to 5 bases, leaving 13 bases not matched to a gene. Some clones are missing from TCRdb's copy, which holds only in-frame ones; the method was immunoSEQ multiplex PCR. This table holds 2 million to 2.5 million clones, about 95% found once. The origin of this receptor is a man aged 18 to 30 in good health. Material for sequencing was naive CD4+ T cells sorted from blood. Subset given: CD45RA+ positively selected. The rearrangement joins TRBV6-4 to TRBJ2-3, with 14 nucleotides matching TRBD2. The DNA of the CDR3 is TGTGCCAGCAGCCCTGAGCCCGGGACTAGCGGGAGAGGAGATACGCAGTATTTT. It yields the protein CASSPEPGTSGRGDTQYF.